The 13 T cell receptor beta chains presented below share a single source sample, sequenced in a study of blood T cell repertoires in COVID-19. Sequencing was performed with immunoSEQ multiplex PCR; in TCRdb, only in-frame clones are kept and a portion is missing. Of 250,000 to 350,000 clones in the sample, around 92% were seen once. The sample was PBMCs or T cells enriched from blood (not recorded which). Every receptor here comes from a woman aged 45-59 years who had been exposed to COVID-19.

The table lists this clone with a few counts. This chain uses TRBV10-2 with TRBJ1-1; D might be TRBD1 (5 bases). V shed 0 bases and J shed 1 base, with 6 bases lying between them. The length of the CDR3 is 14 residues. CDR1 is WSHSY and CDR2 is SAAADI in the germline V gene. In DNA, the CDR3 is TGCGCCAGCAGTGAGTCGGGGGGGAACACTGAAGCTTTCTTT. It specifies CASSESGGNTEAFF.

The gene calls are TRBV5-5 and TRBJ1-2; 8 bases agree with TRBD1. Germline V gives CDR1 SGHKS, CDR2 YYEKEE (reference sequence). V shed 4 bases and J 4 bases; nucleotides not matched to a gene: 9. The CDR3 contains 15 residues. CDR3 DNA: TGTGCCAGCAGCCCGACAGGGGCTCCTTCCTATGGCTACACCTTC. Protein product: CASSPTGAPSYGYTF. The entire variable domain, with the rest obtained from reference TRBV5-5 and TRBJ1-2, is as follows: DAGVTQSPTHLIKTRGQQVTLRCSPISGHKSVSWYQQVLGQGPQFIFQYYEKEERGRGNFPDRFSARQFPNYSSELNVNALLLGDSALYLCASSPTGAPSYGYTFGSGTRLTVV.

This rearrangement joins TRBV28 to TRBJ1-6, with D unclear. Trimming pared 5 bases from V and 0 bases from J, leaving 14 bases between. From germline, CDR1 is MDHEN and CDR2 SYDVKM. The CDR3 has 17 residues. Written as DNA, the CDR3 is TGTGCCAGCAGTCGTTCTTATCGTAGCTCCTATAATTCACCCCTCCACTTT. This encodes CASSRSYRSSYNSPLHF.

This chain connects TRBV11-2 to TRBJ1-1, with D unresolved. V lost 0 bases, J lost 0 bases, and 11 bases lay in between. The CDR3 spans 16 residues. Germline CDR1 SGHAT, CDR2 FQNNGV. The CDR3 here is CASSLDLGLLNTEAFF. CDR3 nucleotides: TGTGCCAGCAGCTTAGATCTCGGACTCTTGAACACTGAAGCTTTCTTT.

The chain has TRBV5-1 and TRBJ1-6; the match to TRBD1 covers 9 bases. CDR1 is SGHRS, CDR2 YFSETQ, per germline. V dropped 4 bases and J dropped 16; count of bases not matched to a gene: 3. The CDR3 runs 11 residues. The CDR3 nucleotides read TGCGCCAGCAGCGCGGGACAGGGACTCCACTTT. Translated, it gives CASSAGQGLHF.

The chain has TRBV7-9 and TRBJ2-2; the D gene is possibly TRBD1 (6 bases). The V gene lost 8 bases and the J gene lost 6 bases, with 16 bases spanning the gap. CDR3 size: 14 residues. From germline, CDR1 is SEHNR and CDR2 FQNEAQ (reference sequence). CDR3 coding DNA: TGTGCCAGCCGCTCGTCAGGGGTGGCCGGGGAGCTGTTTTTT. It is translated as CASRSSGVAGELFF.

The gene calls are TRBV4-1 and TRBJ2-7; 8 positions agree with TRBD2. Unmatched junction bases numbered 12, after V lost 2 bases and J lost 0 bases. The V gene's germline CDR1 is MGHRA and CDR2 YSYEKL. The CDR3 extends over 18 amino acids. CDR3 in DNA: TGCGCCAGCAGCCAACCCCTAAGGCTCAGCGGGGGCTCCTACGAGCAGTACTTC. Protein product: CASSQPLRLSGGSYEQYF.

This sequence joins TRBV27 and TRBJ1-1; D may be TRBD1 (6 bases). Trimming cost V 5 bases and J 5 bases, with 21 bases left between them. CDR3 length equals 16 residues. Germline V CDR1 and CDR2: MNHEY, SMNVEV (reference sequence). The CDR3 DNA sequence: TGTGCCAGCAGTCCTGGGGGGGGCTGGGGATGGACTGAAGCTTTCTTT. Amino acid sequence: CASSPGGGWGWTEAFF.

Only a few counts were recorded for this clone. This chain joins TRBV6-2 or TRBV6-3 and TRBJ1-5, with 9 nucleotides matching TRBD1. Trimming cost V 0 bases and J 0 bases; bases outside gene matches: 12. This CDR3 is 20 amino acids long. The germline gives CDR1 MNHEY, CDR2 SVGEGT. The CDR3 region is CASSYSIRGQGLYSNQPQHF. The CDR3 DNA follows: TGTGCCAGCAGTTACTCGATACGGGGACAGGGTTTGTATAGCAATCAGCCCCAGCATTTT.

The gene calls are TRBV10-3 and TRBJ2-7, with D perhaps matching TRBD1 (5 bases). V lost 6 bases, J lost 3 bases, and 9 bases lay in between. The CDR3 is 12 amino acids. Germline-derived CDR1 and CDR2 are ENHRY and SYGVKD. The DNA of the CDR3 is TGTGCCATCAGAGGGGTCTTCTACGAGCAGTACTTC. Amino acid sequence: CAIRGVFYEQYF.

V gene TRBV29-1 combines with J gene TRBJ1-1; D unresolved. Germline V lookup: CDR1 SQVTM, CDR2 ANQGSEA. The CDR3 covers 12 residues. Trimming left V 3 bases short and J 1 base short, with 6 bases between. CDR3 protein: CSVDRSNTEAFF. CDR3 bases: TGCAGCGTTGACAGATCGAACACTGAAGCTTTCTTT.

The J gene is TRBJ1-1, the V gene TRBV24-1, with 10 bases matching TRBD1. Germline assignment: CDR1 KGHDR and CDR2 SFDVKD. The CDR3 extends over 16 amino acids. J lost 5 bases, V lost 3 bases, and 8 bases had no gene match. The CDR3 spells CATSDKPGQGRTEAFF. The CDR3 bases are TGTGCCACCAGTGATAAACCGGGACAGGGGAGAACTGAAGCTTTCTTT.

The chain carries TRBV2 and TRBJ1-2, with D perhaps TRBD1 (6 bases). CDR1 is SNHLY and CDR2 is FYNNEI in the germline V gene. V was shortened by 9 bases and J by 2 bases, with 13 bases between the two germline ends. The CDR3 consists of 13 residues. CDR3 nucleotide sequence: TGTGCCAGTCAGGAGCAGGGGAACTATGGCTACACCTTC. It translates to CASQEQGNYGYTF.